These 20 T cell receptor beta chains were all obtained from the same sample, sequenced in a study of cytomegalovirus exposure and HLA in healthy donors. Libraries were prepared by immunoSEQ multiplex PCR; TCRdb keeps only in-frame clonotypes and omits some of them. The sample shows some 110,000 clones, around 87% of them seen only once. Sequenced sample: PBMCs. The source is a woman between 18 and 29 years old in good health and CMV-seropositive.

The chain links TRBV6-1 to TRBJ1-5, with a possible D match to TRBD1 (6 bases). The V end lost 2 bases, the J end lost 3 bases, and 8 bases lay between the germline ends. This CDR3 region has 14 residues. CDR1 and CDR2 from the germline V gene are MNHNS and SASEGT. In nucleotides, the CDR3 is TGTGCCAGCAGTGAAACAGGGCACAATCAGCCCCAGCATTTT. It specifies CASSETGHNQPQHF.

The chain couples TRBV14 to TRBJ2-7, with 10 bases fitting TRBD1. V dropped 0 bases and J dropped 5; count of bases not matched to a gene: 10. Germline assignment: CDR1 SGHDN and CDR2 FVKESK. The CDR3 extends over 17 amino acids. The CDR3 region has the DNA TGTGCCAGCAGCCAAGATTTCATGGGACAGGGGATCGACGAGCAGTACTTC. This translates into CASSQDFMGQGIDEQYF.

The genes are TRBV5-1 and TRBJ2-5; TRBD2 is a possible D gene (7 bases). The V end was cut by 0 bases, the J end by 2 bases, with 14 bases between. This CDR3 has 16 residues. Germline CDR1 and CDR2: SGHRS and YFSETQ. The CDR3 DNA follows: TGCGCCAGCAGCTTGGAGGCCGGGGGGCATCAAGAGACCCAGTACTTC. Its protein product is CASSLEAGGHQETQYF.

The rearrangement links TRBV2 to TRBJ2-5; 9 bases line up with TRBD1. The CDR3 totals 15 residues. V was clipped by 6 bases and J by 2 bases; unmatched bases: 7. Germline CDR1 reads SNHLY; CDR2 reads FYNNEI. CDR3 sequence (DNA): TGTGCCAGCAGCCCGGGACAGGGAAGACAAGAGACCCAGTACTTC. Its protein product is CASSPGQGRQETQYF. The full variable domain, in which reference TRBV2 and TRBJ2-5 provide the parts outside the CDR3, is EPEVTQTPSHQVTQMGQEVILRCVPISNHLYFYWYRQILGQKVEFLVSFYNNEISEKSEIFDDQFSVERPDGSNFTLKIRSTKLEDSAMYFCASSPGQGRQETQYFGPGTRLLVL.

This CDR3 reads CASTLQGGNYGYTF. The CDR3 DNA sequence: TGTGCCAGCACCTTACAAGGGGGAAACTATGGCTACACCTTC. The rearrangement uses TRBV9 and TRBJ1-2; possible D gene TRBD1, 6 bases. The V gene's germline CDR1 is SGDLS and CDR2 YYNGEE. The CDR3 sequence is 14 residues long. Trimming stripped 6 bases from V and 2 bases from J, with 14 bases between.

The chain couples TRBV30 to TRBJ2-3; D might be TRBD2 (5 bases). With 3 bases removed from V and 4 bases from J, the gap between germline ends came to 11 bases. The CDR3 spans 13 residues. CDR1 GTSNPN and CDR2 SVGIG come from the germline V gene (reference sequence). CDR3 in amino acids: CAWRGSGSDTQYF. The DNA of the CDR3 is TGTGCCTGGAGGGGATCGGGATCAGATACGCAGTATTTT.

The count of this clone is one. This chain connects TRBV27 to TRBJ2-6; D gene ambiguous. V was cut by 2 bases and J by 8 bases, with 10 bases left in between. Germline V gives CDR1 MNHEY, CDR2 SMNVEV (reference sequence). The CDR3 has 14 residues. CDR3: CASSLGRGSNVLTF. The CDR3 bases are TGTGCCAGCAGTTTAGGTCGTGGCTCCAACGTCCTGACTTTC.

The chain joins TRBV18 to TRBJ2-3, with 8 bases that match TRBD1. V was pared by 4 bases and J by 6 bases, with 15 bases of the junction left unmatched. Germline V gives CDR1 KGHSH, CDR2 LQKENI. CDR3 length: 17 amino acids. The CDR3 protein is CASSLLASTGEGDTQYF. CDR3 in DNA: TGTGCCAGCTCACTCCTTGCTTCGACAGGGGAAGGGGATACGCAGTATTTT.

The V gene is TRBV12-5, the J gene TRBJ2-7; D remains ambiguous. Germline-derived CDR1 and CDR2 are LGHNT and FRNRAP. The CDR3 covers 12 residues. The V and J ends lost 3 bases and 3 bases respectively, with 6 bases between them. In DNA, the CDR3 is TGTGCTAGTGGTTTATATAGCTACGAGCAGTACTTC. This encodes CASGLYSYEQYF.

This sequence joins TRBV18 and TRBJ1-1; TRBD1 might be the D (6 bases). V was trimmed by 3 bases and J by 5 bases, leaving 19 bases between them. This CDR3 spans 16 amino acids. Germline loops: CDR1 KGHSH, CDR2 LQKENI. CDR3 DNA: TGTGCCAGCTCACCTCCAGGGGCAGGGGAATGGACTGAAGCTTTCTTT. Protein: CASSPPGAGEWTEAFF.

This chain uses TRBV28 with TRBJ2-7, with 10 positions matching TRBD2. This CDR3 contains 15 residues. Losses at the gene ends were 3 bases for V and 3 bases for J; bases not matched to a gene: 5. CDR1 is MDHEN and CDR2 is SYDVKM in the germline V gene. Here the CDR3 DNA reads TGTGCCAGCAGTTTCGGGCTAGCGGGAGTCTACGAGCAGTACTTC. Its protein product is CASSFGLAGVYEQYF.

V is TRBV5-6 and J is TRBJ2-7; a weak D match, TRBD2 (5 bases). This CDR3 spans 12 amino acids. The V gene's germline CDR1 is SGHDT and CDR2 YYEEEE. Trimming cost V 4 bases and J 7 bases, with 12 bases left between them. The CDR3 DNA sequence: TGTGCCAGCAGCGCTCGGGGTGGGGAGCAGTACTTC. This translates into CASSARGGEQYF.

Here the CDR3 DNA reads TGTGCCAGCAGCCGCGACAGGGCCAGCTCCTACGAGCAGTACTTC. Its protein is CASSRDRASSYEQYF. The rearrangement links TRBV11-1 to TRBJ2-7; 7 positions match TRBD1. Trimming at V came to 5 bases and at J to 0 bases, leaving 7 bases not matched to a gene. The CDR3 totals 15 residues. Per the germline V gene, CDR1 is SGHAT and CDR2 is FQDESV (reference sequence).

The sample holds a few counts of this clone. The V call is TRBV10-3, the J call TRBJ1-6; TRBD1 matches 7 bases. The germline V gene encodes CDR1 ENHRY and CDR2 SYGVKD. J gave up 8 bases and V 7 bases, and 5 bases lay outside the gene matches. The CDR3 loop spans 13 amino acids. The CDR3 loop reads CAITAGGYSPLHF. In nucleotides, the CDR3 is TGTGCCATCACAGCAGGGGGTTATTCACCCCTCCACTTT.

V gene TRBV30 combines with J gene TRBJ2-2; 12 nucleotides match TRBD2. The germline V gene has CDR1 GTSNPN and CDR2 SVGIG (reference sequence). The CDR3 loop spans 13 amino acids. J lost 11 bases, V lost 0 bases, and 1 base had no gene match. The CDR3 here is CAWSVLAGGELFF. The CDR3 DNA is TGTGCCTGGAGTGTACTAGCGGGAGGAGAGCTGTTTTTT.

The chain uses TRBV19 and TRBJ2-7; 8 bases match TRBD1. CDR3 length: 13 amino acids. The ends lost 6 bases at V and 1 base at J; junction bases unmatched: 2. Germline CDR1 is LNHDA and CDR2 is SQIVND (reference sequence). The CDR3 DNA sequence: TGTGCCAGTAGGAGGACAGGGTCCTACGAGCAGTACTTC. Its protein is CASRRTGSYEQYF.

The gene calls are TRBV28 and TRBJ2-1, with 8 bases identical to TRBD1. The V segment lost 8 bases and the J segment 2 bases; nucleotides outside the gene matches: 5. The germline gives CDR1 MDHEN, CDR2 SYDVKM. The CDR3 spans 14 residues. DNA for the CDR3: TGTGCCAGCCTTACAGGGGGGACCTACAATGAGCAGTTCTTC. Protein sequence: CASLTGGTYNEQFF.

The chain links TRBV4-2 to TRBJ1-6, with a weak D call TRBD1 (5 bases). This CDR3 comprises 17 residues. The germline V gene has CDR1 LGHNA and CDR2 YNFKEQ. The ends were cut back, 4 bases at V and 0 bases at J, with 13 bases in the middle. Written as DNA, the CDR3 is TGTGCCAGCAGCCCAGCCCCGCAGGGCTCCTATAATTCACCCCTCCACTTT. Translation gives CASSPAPQGSYNSPLHF.

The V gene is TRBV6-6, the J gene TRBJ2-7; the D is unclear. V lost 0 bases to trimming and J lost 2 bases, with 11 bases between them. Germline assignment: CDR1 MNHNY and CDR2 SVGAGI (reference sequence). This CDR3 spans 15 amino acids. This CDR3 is CASSYSKSRTYEQYF. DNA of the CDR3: TGTGCCAGCAGTTACTCGAAGAGTCGCACCTACGAGCAGTACTTC.

Written as DNA, the CDR3 is TGCGCCAGCAGCTTGGCCGCGGGATACAATGAGCAGTTCTTC. Protein product: CASSLAAGYNEQFF. This chain links TRBV5-1 with TRBJ2-1, with TRBD2 as a possible D gene (6 bases). The CDR3 is 14 amino acids. The V end was cut by 0 bases, the J end by 4 bases, with 8 bases between. The germline V gene has CDR1 SGHRS and CDR2 YFSETQ.